The present T cell receptor beta chain was sequenced within a study of cytotoxic CD8 clonotypes in ibrutinib-treated CLL (dated by TCRdb to the early 2020s). Turning to the overall study: The cohort had about a dozen relapsed/refractory and under 16 treatment-naive patients; some 17 were IGHV unmutated. Longitudinal samples were available for about 30% of the 86 trial participants. All remission and progressive disease samples were collected while patients were still receiving ibrutinib. Cryopreserved peripheral blood mononuclear cells were collected at three points: before therapy, at response, and at either sustained remission or disease progression. The response samples were drawn at a median of roughly twelve months into treatment, with a range of about 6 to 36 months. Partial responses were observed in roughly 24 patients and complete responses in 2; after a median follow-up of 68 months, remission was maintained in 14 patients and progression was observed in approximately twelve. Samples averaged 255,043 productive templates and 90,000 to 95,000 productive rearrangements.

A MiSeq instrument was used for deep resolution sequencing, which targeted depths ranging from 1 in 1 million up to 1 in 200,000 T cells, with coverage averaging 10x for each clonotype. TCR beta libraries were generated with the immunoSEQ hsTCRB Kit. Per the authors' processing: ImmunoSEQ Data Assistant and ImmunoSEQ Analyzer were used for data analysis, and V, D and J genes were assigned according to IMGT definitions. Clonality, which ranges from 0 to 1, was calculated by subtracting the normalized Shannon entropy of productive rearrangement frequencies from one. Public clonotype analysis was restricted to overrepresented clonotypes comprising at least 0.05% of each patient's repertoire. Repertoires from roughly 13 age-matched healthy donors in immuneACCESS were used as clonality controls. Here the immuneACCESS table is served through TCRdb, limited to in-frame sequences with V and J called. Missing clones are a known gap in these copies; in checked studies unresolved V genes cover under half, and the rest lacks a known reason. V and J calls and clone size are as listed in that table; D and trimming were resolved from the DNA. For this sample the table gives about 140,000 clones, of which 75% to 85% were detected only once. Jointly, the top ten make up 7.6% of the sample.

Germline trimming: 4 bases from V, 5 bases from J; junction bases outside gene matches: 4. There are 15 amino acids in the CDR3, from cysteine to phenylalanine inclusive. Only the CDR3 DNA stays, 45 bases, in frame from base 1. From the germline V gene, CDR1 is KGHSH and CDR2 is LQKENI. Findings and caveats that apply to the study as a whole: Sustained-remission and progressing patients did not have matched sampling times, and lymph node repertoires were not examined. Public clonotypes were rare and either shrank or stayed stable during treatment, and the rise in clonality at ibrutinib response reflected expansion of private clonotypes. At baseline, clonality was higher than in age-matched healthy donors and showed a strong correlation with circulating CD8+ T-cell counts. Clonality rose at ibrutinib response, remained stable during sustained remission, and dropped back toward baseline at progression.

For TCR beta library preparation, roughly 2 micrograms of genomic DNA was extracted from cryopreserved PBMCs. Longitudinal blood samples from CLL patients on ibrutinib monotherapy underwent high-throughput TCR beta sequencing. Patients were enrolled in a phase 2 open-label single-center ibrutinib monotherapy trial. In the case of this clone: Which antigen it targets is not known. No base quality information exists; no much larger clone differs at one position.

The source is a human donor with chronic lymphocytic leukemia. The chain links TRBV18 with TRBJ2-1, and 11 junctional nucleotides match TRBD2. Material: PBMCs, obtained after 36 months of ibrutinib treatment. The CDR3: CASSLTSGRHNEQFF. The bases read TGTGCCAGCTCACTCACTAGCGGGAGACACAATGAGCAGTTCTTC. Reference TRBV18 and TRBJ2-1 proteins supply the regions before and after the CDR3; the full variable domain is: NAGVMQNPRHLVRRRGQEARLRCSPMKGHSHVYWYRQLPEEGLKFMVYLQKENIIDESGMPKERFSAEFPKEGPSILRIQQVVRGDSAAYFCASSLTSGRHNEQFFGPGTRLTVL.